This T cell receptor beta chain is drawn from a study of cytomegalovirus exposure and HLA in healthy donors. Primers for the PCR totalled 60 Vbeta and 13 Jbeta. The protocol was immunoSEQ multiplex PCR, while the TCRdb copy is restricted to in-frame clones and leaves out a portion. The table has 100,000 to 150,000 clones, just over 70% seen once. The receptor was isolated from an older woman in good health and CMV-seropositive. Sequencing input: PBMCs.

The CDR3 DNA is TGTGCCAGCAGTCTACAGGGGTTGAACACTGAAGCTTTCTTT. Protein sequence: CASSLQGLNTEAFF. The rearrangement links TRBV6-5 to TRBJ1-1; 7 bases are a match to TRBD1. The germline gives CDR1 MNHEY, CDR2 SVGAGI. The trim removed 5 bases at V and 0 bases at J, leaving 3 bases unmatched. The length of the CDR3 is 14 residues.